The rows below give T cell receptor beta chains drawn from one sample of a study of blood T cell repertoires in COVID-19. Generated by immunoSEQ multiplex PCR, the TCRdb table keeps only in-frame clones and is missing some. Here the sample spans about 23,000 clones, 94% being singletons. Sequenced input: peripheral blood. The receptor source for this set is a woman in her forties or fifties with active COVID-19. CDR3s include the opening cysteine and the closing phenylalanine or tryptophan. D genes are given only for firm matches. Part of the rows lack a size; the others show once, few, many or a class for expanded clones.

TRBV15	TRBJ2-2	-	-	CATRGPGTGELFF	TGTGCCACCAGAGGACCAGGGACCGGGGAGCTGTTTTTT
TRBV7-9	TRBJ2-1	TRBD2	-	CASSLEGLAGREQFF	TGTGCCAGCAGCTTAGAGGGACTAGCGGGGCGGGAGCAGTTCTTC
TRBV6-5	TRBJ1-2	TRBD1	once	CASSYSRTGGGYGYTF	TGTGCCAGCAGTTACTCGAGGACAGGGGGCGGCTATGGCTACACCTTC
TRBV5-4	TRBJ2-7	TRBD1	once	CASSLAGQAYEQYF	TGTGCCAGCAGCTTGGCGGGACAGGCCTACGAGCAGTACTTC
TRBV12-5	TRBJ1-6	-	-	CASGLEPGSPLHF	TGTGCTAGTGGTTTGGAACCGGGTTCACCCCTCCACTTT
TRBV5-1	TRBJ2-1	-	-	CASHTTQGGGDEQFF	TGCGCCAGCCACACTACACAGGGTGGGGGGGATGAGCAGTTCTTC
TRBV5-1	TRBJ2-1	-	-	CASSFSGSSYNEQFF	TGCGCCAGCAGCTTCAGTGGGAGCTCCTACAATGAGCAGTTCTTC
TRBV3-1/TRBV3-2	TRBJ1-3	-	-	CASSSAGYGGNTIYF	TGTGCCAGCAGCTCAGCAGGGTATGGTGGAAACACCATATATTTT
TRBV5-4	TRBJ2-7	TRBD2	-	CASSFGGLAGGSSYEQYF	TGTGCCAGCAGCTTCGGAGGACTAGCGGGGGGTAGCTCCTACGAGCAGTACTTC
TRBV5-1	TRBJ2-1	-	-	CASRLDGSLYNEQFF	TGCGCCAGCAGGCTTGACGGGAGTTTGTACAATGAGCAGTTCTTC
TRBV14	TRBJ2-5	-	-	CASSQALGETQYF	TGTGCCAGCAGCCAAGCCCTCGGGGAGACCCAGTACTTC
TRBV5-1	TRBJ1-6	-	once	CASSFGSQGKNSPLHF	TGCGCCAGCAGCTTTGGTTCGCAGGGGAAGAATTCACCCCTCCACTTT
TRBV3-1/TRBV3-2	TRBJ1-1	-	-	CASSGHLGAEAFF	TGTGCCAGCAGCGGACACCTAGGGGCGGAAGCTTTCTTT
TRBV28	TRBJ2-7	TRBD1	-	CATLDRAGAHEQYF	TGTGCCACCCTCGACAGGGCCGGCGCCCACGAGCAGTACTTC
TRBV2	TRBJ2-7	TRBD1	once	CASHGQGFYEQYF	TGTGCCAGCCATGGACAGGGGTTCTACGAGCAGTACTTC
TRBV6-5	TRBJ2-7	TRBD2	-	CASSYRSSGGPGEQYF	TGTGCCAGCAGTTACCGGTCTAGCGGGGGGCCGGGCGAGCAGTACTTC
TRBV11-2	TRBJ2-4	TRBD2	-	CASSSSSGRAGNIQYF	TGTGCCAGCAGCTCCTCTAGCGGGAGGGCCGGAAACATTCAGTACTTC
TRBV3-1/TRBV3-2	TRBJ2-1	TRBD2	-	CASSPNSGGEQFF	TGTGCCAGCAGCCCAAATAGCGGGGGTGAGCAGTTCTTC
TRBV4-1	TRBJ2-2	TRBD1	-	CASSNPGQGSYGGELFF	TGCGCCAGCAGCAACCCGGGACAGGGGTCATACGGCGGGGAGCTGTTTTTT
TRBV19	TRBJ2-3	TRBD2	-	CASSISGGHRLTQYF	TGTGCCAGTAGTATAAGCGGGGGGCATCGATTAACTCAGTATTTT
TRBV6-2/TRBV6-3	TRBJ2-5	-	-	CASSYGGAYETQYF	TGTGCCAGCAGTTACGGGGGGGCGTACGAGACCCAGTACTTC
TRBV19	TRBJ2-1	TRBD1	-	CASSSPGQGRNEQFF	TGTGCCAGTAGTAGTCCGGGACAGGGCCGGAATGAGCAGTTCTTC
TRBV5-4	TRBJ2-2	TRBD2	-	CASSPRLAGGYTGELFF	TGTGCCAGCAGCCCCAGACTAGCGGGGGGTTACACCGGGGAGCTGTTTTTT
TRBV28	TRBJ2-2	-	once	CASRTGGVNTGELFF	TGTGCCAGCAGGACGGGGGGCGTGAACACCGGGGAGCTGTTTTTT
TRBV2	TRBJ1-5	TRBD1	few	CASSGGQGAGQPQHF	TGTGCCAGCAGCGGGGGCCAGGGGGCGGGTCAGCCCCAGCATTTT
TRBV6-5	TRBJ1-1	TRBD1	-	CASRGGDRVTEAFF	TGTGCCAGCAGGGGGGGGGACAGGGTCACTGAAGCTTTCTTT
TRBV4-2	TRBJ2-2	TRBD2	-	CASRWGSGASGAGELFF	TGTGCCAGCAGATGGGGTAGCGGGGCCTCCGGCGCCGGGGAGCTGTTTTTT
TRBV5-6	TRBJ1-1	-	-	CASSLRGATEAFF	TGTGCCAGCAGCTTGCGTGGGGCCACTGAAGCTTTCTTT
TRBV3-1/TRBV3-2	TRBJ2-1	TRBD2	-	CASSQNSGPGDEQFF	TGTGCCAGCAGCCAAAATAGCGGGCCGGGCGATGAGCAGTTCTTC
TRBV6-5	TRBJ2-1	TRBD1	-	CAIRQGIGEQFF	TGTGCCATCCGACAGGGGATTGGGGAGCAGTTCTTC
TRBV2	TRBJ1-2	-	-	CASRLYGYTF	TGTGCCAGCAGGCTATATGGCTACACCTTC
TRBV2	TRBJ2-3	-	-	CASSEARGGGTDTQYF	TGTGCCAGCAGTGAAGCGCGAGGAGGAGGCACAGATACGCAGTATTTT
TRBV6-5	TRBJ1-1	-	-	CASRLAPRAAEAFF	TGTGCCAGCAGACTCGCCCCCAGGGCTGCTGAAGCTTTCTTT
TRBV6-2/TRBV6-3	TRBJ2-7	TRBD2	-	CASSSPISSGGSYEQYF	TGTGCCAGCAGTTCCCCTATATCTAGCGGGGGCTCCTACGAGCAGTACTTC
TRBV27	TRBJ2-7	-	once	CASSPFPVSYEQYF	TGTGCCAGCAGTCCCTTTCCAGTATCCTACGAGCAGTACTTC
TRBV7-9	TRBJ2-5	TRBD2	-	CASSSGLAGFQETQYF	TGTGCCAGCAGCTCAGGACTAGCGGGGTTCCAAGAGACCCAGTACTTC
TRBV27	TRBJ2-2	-	-	CASSNYLANTGELFF	TGTGCCAGCAGCAACTACCTCGCGAACACCGGGGAGCTGTTTTTT
TRBV28	TRBJ1-5	-	once	CASRVDSNSNQPQHF	TGTGCCAGTCGGGTGGACAGCAATAGCAATCAGCCCCAGCATTTT
TRBV7-2	TRBJ2-3	-	-	CASSLVAVTDTQYF	TGTGCCAGCAGCTTAGTTGCGGTTACAGATACGCAGTATTTT
TRBV27	TRBJ1-4	-	-	CATGGGLGEKLFF	TGTGCCACCGGGGGGGGATTGGGGGAAAAACTGTTTTTT
TRBV5-4	TRBJ1-5	TRBD1	-	CASSSGGQGDQPQHF	TGTGCCAGCAGCTCAGGCGGACAGGGGGATCAGCCCCAGCATTTT
TRBV3-1/TRBV3-2	TRBJ2-5	TRBD1	-	CASSHPPGGTGFRETQYF	TGTGCCAGCAGCCACCCCCCCGGCGGGACAGGCTTCCGAGAGACCCAGTACTTC
TRBV7-8	TRBJ2-5	-	-	CASSHLSGRARQETQYF	TGTGCCAGCAGCCATTTAAGCGGACGGGCGCGGCAAGAGACCCAGTACTTC